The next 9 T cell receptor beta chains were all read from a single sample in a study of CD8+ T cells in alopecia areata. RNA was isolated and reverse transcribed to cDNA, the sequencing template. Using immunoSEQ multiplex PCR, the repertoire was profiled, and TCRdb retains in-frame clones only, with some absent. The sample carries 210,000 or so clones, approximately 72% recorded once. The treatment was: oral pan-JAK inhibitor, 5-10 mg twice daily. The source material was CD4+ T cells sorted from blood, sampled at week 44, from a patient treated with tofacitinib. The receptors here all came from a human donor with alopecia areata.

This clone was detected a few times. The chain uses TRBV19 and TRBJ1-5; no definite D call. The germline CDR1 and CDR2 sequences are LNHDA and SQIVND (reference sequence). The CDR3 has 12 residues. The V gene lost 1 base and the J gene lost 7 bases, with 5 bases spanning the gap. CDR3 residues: CASSIVRQPQHF. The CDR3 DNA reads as TGTGCCAGTAGTATAGTTCGCCAGCCCCAGCATTTT.

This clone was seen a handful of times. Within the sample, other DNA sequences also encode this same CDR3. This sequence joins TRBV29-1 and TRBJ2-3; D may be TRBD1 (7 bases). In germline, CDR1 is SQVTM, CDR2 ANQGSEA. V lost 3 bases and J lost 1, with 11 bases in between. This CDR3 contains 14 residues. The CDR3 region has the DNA TGCAGCGTTGATGGAGGGGGCGGCACAGATACGCAGTATTTT. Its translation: CSVDGGGGTDTQYF.

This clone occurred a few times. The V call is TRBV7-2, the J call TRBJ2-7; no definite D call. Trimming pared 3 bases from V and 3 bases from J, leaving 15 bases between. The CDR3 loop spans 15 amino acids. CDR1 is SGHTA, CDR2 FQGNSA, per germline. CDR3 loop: CASSFEALSVYEQYF. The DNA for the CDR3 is TGTGCCAGCAGCTTCGAGGCCTTGTCGGTCTACGAGCAGTACTTC.

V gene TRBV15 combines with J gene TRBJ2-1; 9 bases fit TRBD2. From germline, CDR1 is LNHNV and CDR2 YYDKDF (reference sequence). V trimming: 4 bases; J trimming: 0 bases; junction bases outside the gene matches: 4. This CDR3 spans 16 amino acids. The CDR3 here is CATSTQRGDSYNEQFF. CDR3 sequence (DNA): TGTGCCACCAGCACCCAGCGGGGGGACTCCTACAATGAGCAGTTCTTC.

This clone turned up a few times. CDR3 nucleotide sequence: TGTGCCAGCAGCGTAGGAGGCCAGCCCCAGCATTTT. Translating it yields CASSVGGQPQHF. The rearrangement uses TRBV25-1 and TRBJ1-5; D uncertain. The CDR3 covers 12 residues. V lost 6 bases and J lost 7, with 10 bases in between. The germline V gene encodes CDR1 MGHDK and CDR2 SYGVNS.

The CDR3 spells CASSQDSGGGGDTQYF. In DNA, the CDR3 is TGCGCCAGCAGCCAAGATAGCGGGGGGGGAGGAGATACGCAGTATTTT. This chain connects TRBV4-3 to TRBJ2-3; 11 positions agree with TRBD2. V gave up 0 bases and J gave up 5 bases; unmatched junction bases: 4. CDR1 and CDR2 from the germline V gene are LGHNA and YSLEER. The CDR3 runs 16 residues.

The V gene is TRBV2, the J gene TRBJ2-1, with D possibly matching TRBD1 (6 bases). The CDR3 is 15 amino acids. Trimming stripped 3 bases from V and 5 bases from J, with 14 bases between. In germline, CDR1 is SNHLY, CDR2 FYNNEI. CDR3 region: CASSDVQGLDNEQFF. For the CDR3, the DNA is TGTGCCAGCAGTGATGTACAGGGCCTTGACAATGAGCAGTTCTTC.

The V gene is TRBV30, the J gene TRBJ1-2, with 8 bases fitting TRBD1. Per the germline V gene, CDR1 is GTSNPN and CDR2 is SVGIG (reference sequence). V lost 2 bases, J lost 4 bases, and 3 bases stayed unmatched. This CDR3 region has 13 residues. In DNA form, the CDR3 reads TGTGCCTGGAGTCCCGGGACAGGCTATGGCTACACCTTC. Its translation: CAWSPGTGYGYTF.

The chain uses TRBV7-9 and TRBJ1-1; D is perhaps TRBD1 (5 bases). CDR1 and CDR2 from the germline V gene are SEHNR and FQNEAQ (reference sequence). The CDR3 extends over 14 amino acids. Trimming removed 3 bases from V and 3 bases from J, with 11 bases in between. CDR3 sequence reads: CASSLGLGDTEAFF. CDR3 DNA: TGTGCCAGCAGCTTGGGACTTGGGGACACTGAAGCTTTCTTT.